These 5 T cell receptor beta chains came from one sample sequenced in a study of T cell responses to AZD1222 COVID-19 vaccine. Repertoires were generated with immunoSEQ multiplex PCR, while TCRdb's copy carries only in-frame clones and drops some. The sample contains approximately 110,000 clones, approximately 84% of which appear only once. Material: peripheral blood, obtained on day 0 of AZD1222 vaccination. Receptors were obtained from an adult in good health.

This chain joins TRBV30 and TRBJ1-4; TRBD1 is a possible D gene (5 bases). Per germline, CDR1 GTSNPN and CDR2 SVGIG (reference sequence). The CDR3 has 15 residues. The V and J ends lost 0 bases and 7 bases respectively, with 15 bases between them. CDR3: CAWSVGAAFSEKLFF. For the CDR3, the DNA is TGTGCCTGGAGTGTAGGGGCCGCATTCAGTGAAAAACTGTTTTTT.

V and J are TRBV6-5 and TRBJ1-6, with a tentative D call TRBD1 (5 bases). Germline V CDR1 and CDR2: MNHEY, SVGAGI. The CDR3 is 14 amino acids. Trimming removed 7 bases from V and 0 bases from J, with 7 bases in between. The CDR3 nucleotides read TGTGCCAGCACGGGGGGCTCCTATAATTCACCCCTCCACTTT. This translates into CASTGGSYNSPLHF.

Only a few counts were recorded for this clone. The chain recombines TRBV19 with TRBJ2-3; D might be TRBD2 (6 bases). V gave up 5 bases and J gave up 8 bases, with 26 bases separating them. This CDR3 region has 17 residues. In germline, CDR1 is LNHDA, CDR2 SQIVND (reference sequence). The CDR3 region is CASSASSISGGETTQYF. Written as DNA, the CDR3 is TGTGCCAGTAGTGCAAGCTCAATTAGCGGAGGGGAAACTACGCAGTATTTT.

V and J are TRBV6-2 or TRBV6-3 and TRBJ2-3; D may be TRBD2 (5 bases). Germline lookup yields CDR1 MNHEY and CDR2 SVGEGT. Trimming stripped 2 bases from V and 10 bases from J, with 16 bases between. CDR3 length: 14 amino acids. The CDR3 sequence is CASSYPPGNEAQYF. In DNA, the CDR3 is TGTGCCAGCAGTTACCCCCCGGGGAATGAGGCGCAGTATTTT.

V and J are TRBV6-5 and TRBJ1-4, with D uncertain. Germline-derived CDR1 and CDR2 are MNHEY and SVGAGI. V was cut by 0 bases and J by 8 bases, with 13 bases left in between. This CDR3 spans 15 amino acids. The CDR3 region is CASSYSQVVGEKLFF. CDR3 nucleotide sequence: TGTGCCAGCAGTTACTCCCAGGTAGTCGGCGAAAAACTGTTTTTT.